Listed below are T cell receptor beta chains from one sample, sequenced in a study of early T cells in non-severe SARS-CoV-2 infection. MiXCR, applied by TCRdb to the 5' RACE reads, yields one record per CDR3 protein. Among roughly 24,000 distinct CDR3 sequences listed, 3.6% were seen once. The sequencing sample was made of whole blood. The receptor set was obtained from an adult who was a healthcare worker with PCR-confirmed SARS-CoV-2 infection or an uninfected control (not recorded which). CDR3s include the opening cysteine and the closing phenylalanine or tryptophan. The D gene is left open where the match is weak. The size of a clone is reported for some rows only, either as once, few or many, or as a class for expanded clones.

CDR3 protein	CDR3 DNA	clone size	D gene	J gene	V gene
CASTLERFNYGYTF	TGTGCCAGTACCCTCGAAAGATTCAACTATGGCTACACCTTC	many	NA	TRBJ1-2	TRBV19
CASSQNTGNNEQFF	TGTGCCAGCAGCCAGAACACCGGGAACAATGAGCAGTTCTTC	few	NA	TRBJ2-1	TRBV11-2
CASSLINGGYTF	TGTGCCAGCAGTTTGATAAACGGAGGCTACACCTTC	many	NA	TRBJ1-2	TRBV12-3/TRBV12-4
CSVEPATYNEQFF	TGCAGCGTAGAGCCGGCCACCTACAATGAGCAGTTCTTC	many	NA	TRBJ2-1	TRBV29-1
CASSATGEETQYF	TGTGCCAGCAGCGCTACAGGGGAGGAGACCCAGTACTTC	few	TRBD1	TRBJ2-5	TRBV6-2/TRBV6-3
CASSLPGGLAGTDTQYF	TGTGCCAGCAGTTTACCGGGGGGACTAGCGGGCACAGATACGCAGTATTTT	many	TRBD2	TRBJ2-3	TRBV12-3/TRBV12-4
CASSYHRRNTEAFF	TGTGCCAGCAGTTACCACAGGCGGAACACTGAAGCTTTCTTT	many	NA	TRBJ1-1	TRBV6-6
CAISPQGNYGYTF	TGTGCCATCAGTCCCCAGGGGAACTATGGCTACACCTTC	many	NA	TRBJ1-2	TRBV10-3
CASSVPGSPYEQYF	TGTGCCAGCAGCGTGCCGGGCTCACCCTACGAGCAGTACTTC	many	NA	TRBJ2-7	TRBV7-9
CASSQEGDTQDQPQHF	TGCGCCAGCAGCCAAGAGGGGGACACCCAAGATCAGCCCCAGCATTTT	many	NA	TRBJ1-5	TRBV4-1
CSARDNVAENTGELFF	TGCAGTGCTAGAGATAACGTAGCGGAGAACACCGGGGAGCTGTTTTTT	NA	NA	TRBJ2-2	TRBV20-1
CASSLAVEQYF	TGTGCCAGCAGCTTAGCGGTCGAGCAGTACTTC	many	NA	TRBJ2-7	TRBV13
CASTQTGSWTEAFF	TGTGCCAGCACCCAAACGGGGTCGTGGACTGAAGCTTTCTTT	many	NA	TRBJ1-1	TRBV12-3/TRBV12-4
CSAREFGTGVNSPLHF	TGCAGTGCTAGGGAGTTCGGGACAGGGGTCAATTCACCCCTCCACTTT	many	TRBD1	TRBJ1-6	TRBV20-1
CSVVRQGTRGYTF	TGCAGCGTTGTGCGGCAGGGGACACGCGGCTACACCTTC	medium-sized	NA	TRBJ1-2	TRBV29-1
CASSLDRATQYF	TGTGCCAGCAGCCTCGACCGGGCGACGCAGTATTTT	few	NA	TRBJ2-3	TRBV7-2
CASSLRAGVNEQYF	TGTGCCAGCAGCCTACGGGCGGGAGTGAATGAGCAGTACTTC	many	TRBD2	TRBJ2-7	TRBV9
CASSTRTGYGYTF	TGTGCCAGCTCCACTAGGACAGGCTATGGCTACACCTTC	many	TRBD1	TRBJ1-2	TRBV13
CASSLRPGGSTEAFF	TGCGCCAGCAGCTTGCGCCCAGGGGGCAGCACTGAAGCTTTCTTT	many	TRBD1	TRBJ1-1	TRBV5-1
CSVEGVGDFPYGYTF	TGCAGCGTTGAGGGTGTGGGAGACTTCCCCTATGGCTACACCTTC	many	NA	TRBJ1-2	TRBV29-1
CASSLEPGGLAGEITYEQYF	TGTGCCAGCAGCTTAGAGCCGGGGGGACTAGCGGGAGAGATAACCTACGAGCAGTACTTC	many	TRBD2	TRBJ2-7	TRBV11-2
CASSIAGLGYNEQFF	TGTGCCAGTAGTATAGCGGGCCTCGGATACAATGAGCAGTTCTTC	many	NA	TRBJ2-1	TRBV19
CASTNGGLQETQYF	TGTGCCAGCACCAACGGGGGTTTACAAGAGACCCAGTACTTC	many	NA	TRBJ2-5	TRBV6-6
CASSPEGTYEQYF	TGTGCCAGCAGCCCCGAGGGCACCTACGAGCAGTACTTC	medium-sized	NA	TRBJ2-7	TRBV11-2
CASSPQTQGSVQPQHF	TGCGCCAGCAGCCCCCAGACCCAGGGTTCGGTTCAGCCCCAGCATTTT	NA	NA	TRBJ1-5	TRBV4-1
CASSSPGGDTQYF	TGTGCCAGCAGCTCGCCAGGTGGGGATACGCAGTATTTT	many	NA	TRBJ2-3	TRBV7-2
CASSIRAQGKALSYEQYF	TGTGCCAGTAGTATACGGGCACAGGGCAAAGCTCTCTCCTACGAGCAGTACTTC	NA	NA	TRBJ2-7	TRBV19
CASRGWGAGEKLFF	TGTGCCAGCAGGGGATGGGGCGCGGGGGAAAAACTGTTTTTT	many	NA	TRBJ1-4	TRBV12-3/TRBV12-4
CATSGPSVGSTEAFF	TGTGCCACTTCGGGGCCCTCAGTAGGGAGCACTGAAGCTTTCTTT	many	NA	TRBJ1-1	TRBV28
CASSLAFSGELFF	TGTGCCAGCAGCTTAGCGTTCTCCGGGGAGCTGTTTTTT	many	NA	TRBJ2-2	TRBV11-3
CASSSGQGDSPLHF	TGTGCCAGCAGCTCCGGACAGGGTGATTCACCCCTCCACTTT	many	TRBD1	TRBJ1-6	TRBV5-4
CASSSNARVYEQYF	TGTGCCAGCAGCTCCAACGCCAGGGTCTACGAGCAGTACTTC	medium-sized	NA	TRBJ2-7	TRBV7-9
CASSLGATEAFF	TGTGCCAGCAGCTTAGGGGCCACTGAAGCTTTCTTT	many	NA	TRBJ1-1	TRBV11-3